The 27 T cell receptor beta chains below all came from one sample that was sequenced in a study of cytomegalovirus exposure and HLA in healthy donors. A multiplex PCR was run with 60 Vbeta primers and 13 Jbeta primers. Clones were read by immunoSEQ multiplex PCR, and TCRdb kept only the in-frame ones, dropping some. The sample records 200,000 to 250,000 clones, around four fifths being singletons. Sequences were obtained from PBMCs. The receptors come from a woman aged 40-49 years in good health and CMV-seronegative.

The CDR3, as DNA: TGTGCCAGCGGCTACAGGGAGGAGACCCAGTACTTC. It codes for CASGYREETQYF. The rearrangement joins TRBV6-5 to TRBJ2-5, with a weak D call TRBD1 (6 bases). From germline, CDR1 is MNHEY and CDR2 SVGAGI. The CDR3 is 12 amino acids. V gave up 8 bases and J gave up 5 bases, with 12 bases separating them.

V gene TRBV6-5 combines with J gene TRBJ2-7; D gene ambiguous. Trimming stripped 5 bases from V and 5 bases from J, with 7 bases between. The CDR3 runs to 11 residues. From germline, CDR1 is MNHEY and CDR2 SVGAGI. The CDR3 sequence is CASSSVHEQYF. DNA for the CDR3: TGTGCCAGCAGTAGCGTCCACGAGCAGTACTTC.

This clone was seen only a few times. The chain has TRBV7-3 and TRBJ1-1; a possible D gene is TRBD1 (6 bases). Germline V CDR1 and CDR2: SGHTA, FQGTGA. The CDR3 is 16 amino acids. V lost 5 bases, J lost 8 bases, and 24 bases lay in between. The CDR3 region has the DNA TGTGCCAGCAGCCTCACCCCGACAGGACCAAGAAACGAAGCTTTCTTT. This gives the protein CASSLTPTGPRNEAFF.

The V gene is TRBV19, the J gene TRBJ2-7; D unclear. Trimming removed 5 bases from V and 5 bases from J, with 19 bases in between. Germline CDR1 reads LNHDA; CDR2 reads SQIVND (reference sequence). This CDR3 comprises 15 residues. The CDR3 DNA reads TGTGCCAGTAGTTTCCGGCCTTGGCAGGATGACGAGCAGTACTTC. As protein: CASSFRPWQDDEQYF.

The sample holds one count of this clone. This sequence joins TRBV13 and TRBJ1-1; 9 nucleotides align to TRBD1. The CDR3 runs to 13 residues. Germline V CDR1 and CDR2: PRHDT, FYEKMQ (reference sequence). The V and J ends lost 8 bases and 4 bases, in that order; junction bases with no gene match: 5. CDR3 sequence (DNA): TGTGCCAGCCTCAGGGACAGGGTCACTGAAGCTTTCTTT. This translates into CASLRDRVTEAFF. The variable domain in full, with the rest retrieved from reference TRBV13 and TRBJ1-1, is AAGVIQSPRHLIKEKRETATLKCYPIPRHDTVYWYQQGPGQDPQFLISFYEKMQSDKGSIPDRFSAQQFSDYHSELNMSSLELGDSALYFCASLRDRVTEAFFGQGTRLTVV.

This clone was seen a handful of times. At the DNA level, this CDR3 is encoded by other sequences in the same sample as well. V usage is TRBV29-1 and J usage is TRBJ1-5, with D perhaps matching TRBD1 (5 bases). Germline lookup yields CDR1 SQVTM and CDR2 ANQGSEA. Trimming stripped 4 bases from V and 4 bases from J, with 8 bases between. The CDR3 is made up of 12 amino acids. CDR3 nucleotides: TGCAGCGTTGGGGGGGTTAATCAGCCCCAGCATTTT. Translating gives CSVGGVNQPQHF.

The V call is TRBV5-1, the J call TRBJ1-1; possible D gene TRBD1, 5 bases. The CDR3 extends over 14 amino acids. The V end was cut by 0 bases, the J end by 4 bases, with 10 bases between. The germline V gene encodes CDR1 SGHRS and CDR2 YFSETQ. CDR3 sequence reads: CASSLGAGFTEAFF. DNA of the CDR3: TGCGCCAGCAGCTTGGGGGCAGGGTTCACTGAAGCTTTCTTT.

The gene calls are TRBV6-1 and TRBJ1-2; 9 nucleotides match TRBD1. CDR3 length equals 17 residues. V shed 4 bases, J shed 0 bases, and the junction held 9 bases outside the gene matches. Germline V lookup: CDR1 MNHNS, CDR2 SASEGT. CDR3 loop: CASSGRTGDKANYGYTF. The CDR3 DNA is TGTGCCAGCAGTGGACGGACAGGGGACAAAGCTAACTATGGCTACACCTTC.

CDR3 protein: CASSPVQGGGGYTF. The CDR3 DNA sequence: TGCGCCAGCAGCCCGGTACAGGGCGGAGGTGGCTACACCTTC. V gene TRBV5-1 combines with J gene TRBJ1-2; D may be TRBD1 (6 bases). This CDR3 comprises 14 residues. With 4 bases removed from V and 7 bases from J, the gap between germline ends came to 17 bases. The germline V gene encodes CDR1 SGHRS and CDR2 YFSETQ.

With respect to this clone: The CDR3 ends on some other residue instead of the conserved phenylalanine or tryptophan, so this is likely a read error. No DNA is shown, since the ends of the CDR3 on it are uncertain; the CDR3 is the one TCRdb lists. The CDR3 loop is CASSLSPDRVES. V gene TRBV28 combines with J gene TRBJ2-4; the D call in the table, TRBD1, was not verified against the DNA. The germline V gene encodes CDR1 MDHEN and CDR2 SYDVKM. The CDR3 adds up to 12 amino acids, both ends counted.

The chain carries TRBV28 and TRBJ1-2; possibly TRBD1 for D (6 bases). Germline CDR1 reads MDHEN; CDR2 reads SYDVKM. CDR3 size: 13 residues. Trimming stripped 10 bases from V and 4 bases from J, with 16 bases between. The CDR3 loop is CATRGGRSYGYTF. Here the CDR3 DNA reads TGTGCCACTAGGGGGGGCAGATCCTATGGCTACACCTTC.

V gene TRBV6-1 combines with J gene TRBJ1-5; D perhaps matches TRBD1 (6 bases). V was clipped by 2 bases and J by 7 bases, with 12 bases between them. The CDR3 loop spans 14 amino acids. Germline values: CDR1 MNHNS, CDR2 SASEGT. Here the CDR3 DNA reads TGTGCCAGCAGTGAATGGATCAGGGGCCAGCCCCAGCATTTT. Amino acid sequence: CASSEWIRGQPQHF.

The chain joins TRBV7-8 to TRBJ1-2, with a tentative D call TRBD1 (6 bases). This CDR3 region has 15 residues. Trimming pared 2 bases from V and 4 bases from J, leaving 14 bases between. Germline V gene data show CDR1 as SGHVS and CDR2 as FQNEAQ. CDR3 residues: CASSLSITGPYGYTF. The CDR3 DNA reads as TGTGCCAGCAGCTTATCTATAACAGGGCCCTATGGCTACACCTTC.

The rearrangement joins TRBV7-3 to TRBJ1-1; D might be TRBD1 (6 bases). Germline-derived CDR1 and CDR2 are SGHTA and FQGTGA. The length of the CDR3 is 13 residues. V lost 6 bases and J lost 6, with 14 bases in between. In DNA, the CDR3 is TGTGCCAGCAGACCTCACAGGGTTGCTGAAGCTTTCTTT. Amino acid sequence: CASRPHRVAEAFF.

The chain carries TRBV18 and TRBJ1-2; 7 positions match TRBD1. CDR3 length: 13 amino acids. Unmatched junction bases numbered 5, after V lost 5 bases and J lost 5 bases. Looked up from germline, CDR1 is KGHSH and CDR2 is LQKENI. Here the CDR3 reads CASSVGTVYGYTF. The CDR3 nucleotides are TGTGCCAGCTCAGTCGGGACAGTGTATGGCTACACCTTC. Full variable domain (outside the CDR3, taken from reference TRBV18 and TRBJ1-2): NAGVMQNPRHLVRRRGQEARLRCSPMKGHSHVYWYRQLPEEGLKFMVYLQKENIIDESGMPKERFSAEFPKEGPSILRIQQVVRGDSAAYFCASSVGTVYGYTFGSGTRLTVV.

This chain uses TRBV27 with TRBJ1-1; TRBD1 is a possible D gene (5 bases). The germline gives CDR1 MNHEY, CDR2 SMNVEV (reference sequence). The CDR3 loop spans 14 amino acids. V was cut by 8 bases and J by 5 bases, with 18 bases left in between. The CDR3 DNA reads TGTGCCAGCGCACCGGCGGGGGTGGGGACTGAAGCTTTCTTT. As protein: CASAPAGVGTEAFF.

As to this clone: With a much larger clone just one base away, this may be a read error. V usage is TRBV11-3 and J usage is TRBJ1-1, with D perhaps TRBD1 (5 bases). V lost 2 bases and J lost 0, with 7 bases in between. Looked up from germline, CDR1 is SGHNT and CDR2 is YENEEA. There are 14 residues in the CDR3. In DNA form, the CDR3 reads TGTGCCAGCAGCTTATCAGGGATGAACACTGAAGCTTTCTTT. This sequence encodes CASSLSGMNTEAFF.

The CDR3, as DNA: TGTGCCAGCAGTGCATCAGACTACTCTGGAAACACCATATATTTT. Its translation is CASSASDYSGNTIYF. J is TRBJ1-3 and V is TRBV2; no reliable D call. This CDR3 is built from 15 residues. The germline gives CDR1 SNHLY, CDR2 FYNNEI. V gave up 4 bases and J gave up 0 bases, with 10 bases separating them. Filled out from reference TRBV2 and TRBJ1-3, the complete variable domain reads EPEVTQTPSHQVTQMGQEVILRCVPISNHLYFYWYRQILGQKVEFLVSFYNNEISEKSEIFDDQFSVERPDGSNFTLKIRSTKLEDSAMYFCASSASDYSGNTIYFGEGSWLTVV.

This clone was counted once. CDR3 sequence reads: CAWMSRNTEAFF. The CDR3 DNA reads as TGTGCCTGGATGTCTCGGAACACTGAAGCTTTCTTT. The chain carries TRBV30 and TRBJ1-1; D unresolved. Germline CDR1 GTSNPN, CDR2 SVGIG (reference sequence). This CDR3 is 12 amino acids long. V lost 4 bases and J 1 base, leaving 7 bases between the germline ends.

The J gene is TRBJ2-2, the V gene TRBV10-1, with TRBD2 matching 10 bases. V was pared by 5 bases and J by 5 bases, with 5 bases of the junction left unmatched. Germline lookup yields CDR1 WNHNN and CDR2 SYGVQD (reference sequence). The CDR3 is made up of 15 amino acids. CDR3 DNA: TGCGCCAGCAGTTCTAGCGGGGGCTCAACCGGGGAGCTGTTTTTT. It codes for CASSSSGGSTGELFF.

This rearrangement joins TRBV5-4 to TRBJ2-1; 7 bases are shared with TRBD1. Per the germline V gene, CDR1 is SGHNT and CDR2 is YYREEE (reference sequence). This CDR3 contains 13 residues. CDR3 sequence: CAFKGAWIDEQFF. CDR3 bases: TGTGCTTTTAAGGGGGCGTGGATCGATGAGCAGTTCTTC.

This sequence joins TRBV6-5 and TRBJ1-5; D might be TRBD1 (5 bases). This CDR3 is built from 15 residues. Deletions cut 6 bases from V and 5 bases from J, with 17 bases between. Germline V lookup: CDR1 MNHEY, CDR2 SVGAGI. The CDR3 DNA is TGTGCCAGCAGACCCAGGACATCGGGAGATCAGCCCCAGCATTTT. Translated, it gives CASRPRTSGDQPQHF.

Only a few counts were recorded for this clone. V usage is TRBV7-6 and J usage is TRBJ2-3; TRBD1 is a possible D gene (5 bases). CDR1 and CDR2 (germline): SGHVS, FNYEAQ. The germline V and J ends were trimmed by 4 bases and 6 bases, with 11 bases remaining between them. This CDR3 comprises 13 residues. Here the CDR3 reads CASSYRSADTQYF. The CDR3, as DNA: TGTGCCAGCAGCTACAGGTCGGCGGATACGCAGTATTTT. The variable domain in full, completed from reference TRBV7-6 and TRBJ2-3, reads GAGVSQSPRYKVTKRGQDVALRCDPISGHVSLYWYRQALGQGPEFLTYFNYEAQQDKSGLPNDRFSAERPEGSISTLTIQRTEQRDSAMYRCASSYRSADTQYFGPGTRLTVL.

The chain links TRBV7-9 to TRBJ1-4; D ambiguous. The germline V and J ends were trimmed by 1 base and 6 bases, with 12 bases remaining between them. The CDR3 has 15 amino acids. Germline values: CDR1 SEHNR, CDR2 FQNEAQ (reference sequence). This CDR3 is CASSLVGPGDEKLFF. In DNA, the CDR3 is TGTGCCAGCAGCTTAGTGGGCCCGGGAGATGAAAAACTGTTTTTT.

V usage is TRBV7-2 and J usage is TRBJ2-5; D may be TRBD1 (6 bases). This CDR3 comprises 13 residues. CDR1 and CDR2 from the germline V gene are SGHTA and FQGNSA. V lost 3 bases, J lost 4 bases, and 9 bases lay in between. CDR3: CASSFWTVETQYF. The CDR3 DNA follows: TGTGCCAGCAGCTTCTGGACAGTAGAGACCCAGTACTTC.

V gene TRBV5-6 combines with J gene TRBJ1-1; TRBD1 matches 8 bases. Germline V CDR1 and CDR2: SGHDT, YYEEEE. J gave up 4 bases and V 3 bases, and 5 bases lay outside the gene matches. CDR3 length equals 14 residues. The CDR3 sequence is CASSWTDRGTEAFF. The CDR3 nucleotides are TGTGCCAGCAGCTGGACTGACAGGGGCACTGAAGCTTTCTTT.

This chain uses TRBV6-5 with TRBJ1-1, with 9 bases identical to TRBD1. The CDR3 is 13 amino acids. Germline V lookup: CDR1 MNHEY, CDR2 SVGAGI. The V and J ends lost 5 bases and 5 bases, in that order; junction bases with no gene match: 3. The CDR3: CASSLDRGTEAFF. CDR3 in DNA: TGTGCCAGCAGTCTCGACAGGGGGACTGAAGCTTTCTTT.